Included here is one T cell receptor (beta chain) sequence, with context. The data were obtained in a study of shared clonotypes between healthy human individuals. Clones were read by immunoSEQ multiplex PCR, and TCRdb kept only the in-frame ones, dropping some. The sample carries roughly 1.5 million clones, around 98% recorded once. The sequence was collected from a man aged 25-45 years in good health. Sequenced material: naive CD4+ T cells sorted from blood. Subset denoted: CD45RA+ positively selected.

CDR3 sequence: CASINRGTPVEQYF. The CDR3 region has the DNA TGTGCCAGCATCAATCGGGGGACCCCTGTCGAGCAGTACTTC. The rearrangement joins TRBV28 to TRBJ2-7; tentatively, D is TRBD2 (6 bases). Between the trimmed V and J ends, which lost 7 bases and 6 bases, there was a span of 19 bases. CDR3 size: 14 residues. CDR1 is MDHEN, CDR2 SYDVKM, per germline.